This T cell receptor beta chain was identified during a study of shared clonotypes between healthy human individuals (dated by TCRdb to 2018 to 2020). Context from the whole study: The cohort comprised a couple of women and a few men aged 18 to 49 years. Per donor, three plates each were used for CD4 naive and CD4 memory, two for CD8 naive, and one for CD8 memory. To estimate repertoire size and how much clonotype sharing occurs between individuals, the study deeply sequenced the blood TCR repertoires of roughly 5 healthy adults. Different laboratories and diverse techniques were used to prepare libraries and sequence TCR repertoires, to increase sequencing depth and limit assay-specific biases. Per donor, leukapheresis produced somewhere between about 0.9 and 9.5 billion PBMCs.

Deletion took 4 bases off V and 8 bases off J, with a span of 11 bases between the germline ends. From the cysteine through the phenylalanine, the CDR3 covers 13 amino acids. Only the CDR3 DNA is retained, 39 bases long and in frame from the first base. For CDR1 and CDR2, the germline V gene lists SNHLY and FYNNEI. Remarks on this clone: The antigen it recognizes is unknown. No base qualities exist here, and no much larger clone lies one base off it.

Donors were healthy HIV-negative adults with no recently reported acute infections or vaccinations. Only Caucasian adults living in Nashville, Tennessee, USA were represented among the donors. CD4+ T cells were enriched by magnetic negative selection; naive cells were then positively selected on CD45RA, and the negative fraction formed the memory subset. Blood was collected by leukapheresis, and PBMCs were isolated by Ficoll-Histopaque density gradient centrifugation and then cryopreserved in liquid nitrogen vapor phase. Purity and quantity of every magnetically sorted T cell population were checked by analytical flow cytometry. Genomic DNA was isolated from each sorted fraction and quantified by UV absorbance on a Nanodrop 2000c. Using the deep immunoSEQ assay, TCR CDR3 regions were amplified from genomic DNA by multiplex PCR. For each cell subset, the extracted genomic DNA was distributed evenly across all wells of several immunoSEQ 96-well plates, and each plate served as one replicate. For sorted subsets, 200 to 250 ng of genomic DNA, equivalent to 25,000 to 35,000 T cell genomes, went into each replicate PCR. Purified libraries were measured with a Qubit 3.0 fluorometer, size-checked on a Bioanalyzer 2100, and measured again with the KAPA Library Quantification kit. Every immunoSEQ 96-well plate was sequenced on a dedicated single-read 150-cycle Illumina NextSeq 550 flow cell. For the original study's pipeline: Because only junctional sequences without quality scores were contained in the immunoSEQ output, filtering matching that applied to full-length reads could not be performed. Sequences were annotated with PyIR, a Python wrapper for IgBLAST v1.9, and V/J genes and CDR3 were assigned using IMGT germline references. Reads were filtered out if the reads had weak V/J assignments (E-value above 1e-6), no CDR3, stop codons, out-of-frame junctions, or ambiguous translated residues. A V3J clonotype was defined by an identical inferred V gene, J gene, and CDR3 amino acid sequence. Percentage overlap between repertoires was computed as shared unique clonotypes divided by the size of the smaller repertoire. Richness of each repertoire was evaluated using RTK rarefaction, the Chao1 estimator, and Recon v2.1 estimates of unobserved clonotypes. Generation probabilities were computed with OLGA for all TCRbeta clonotypes obtained by the gDNA method from several donors. Imported from immuneACCESS, the table was reduced by TCRdb to in-frame sequences with V and J called. These copies leave out some clones; in studies compared against another copy, an unresolved V gene accounts for under half, and the cause of the remainder is not known. Clone size and V and J calls were adopted from that table, with D and trimming inferred from the DNA. The sample profile shows under 1,900,000 clones; around 98.5% of them were found once. The ten largest make up under 0.45% of the sample.

What the study reported, not specific to this receptor: Compared with non-shared clonotypes, the clonotypes found in all four sorted-subset donors had higher generation probabilities. Around 5.4% of naive CD4, 3% to 3.5% of naive CD8, 2% to 2.5% of memory CD4, and approximately 0.4% of memory CD8 clonotypes were shared across several donors. Naive subsets generally had larger estimated clonotype richness than memory subsets. Pairwise subsampling led to the expectation that sequencing depth would affect the degree of clonotype sharing among donors. Even with the large sequencing depth, rarefaction of the sorted-subset datasets indicated that sequencing was incomplete. Sampling was restricted to blood, and TCR repertoires in tissues likely differ from the TCR repertoires found in blood. The genetic and exposure-history diversity represented was limited by the small number of donors.

The TCR originated in a man aged 30-40 years in good health. Source material: naive CD4+ T cells sorted from blood. In light of the paper, this sample's cell subset or site label describes: CD45RA+ positively selected. This chain is built from TRBV2 and TRBJ1-4, with TRBD1 as a weak D call on 6 bases. The CDR3 reads CASSGFTGEKLFF. The bases are TGTGCCAGCAGTGGATTCACAGGGGAAAAACTGTTTTTT.